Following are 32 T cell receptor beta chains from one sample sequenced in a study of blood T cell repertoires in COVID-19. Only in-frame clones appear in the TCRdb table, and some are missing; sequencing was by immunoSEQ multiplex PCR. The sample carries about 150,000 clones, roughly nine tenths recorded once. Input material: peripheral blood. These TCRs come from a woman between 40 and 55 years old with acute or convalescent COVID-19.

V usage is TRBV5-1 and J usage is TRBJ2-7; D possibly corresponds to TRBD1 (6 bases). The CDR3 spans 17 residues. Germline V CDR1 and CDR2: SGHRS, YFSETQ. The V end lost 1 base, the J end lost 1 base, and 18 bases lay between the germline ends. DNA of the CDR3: TGCGCCAGCAGCTTGCGTACACAGGGTGGGCTGTCCTACGAGCAGTACTTC. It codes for CASSLRTQGGLSYEQYF.

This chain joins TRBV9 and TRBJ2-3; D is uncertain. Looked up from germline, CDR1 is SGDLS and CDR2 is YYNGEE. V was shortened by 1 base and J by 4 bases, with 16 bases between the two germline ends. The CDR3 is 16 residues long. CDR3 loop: CASSVTSVNRADTQYF. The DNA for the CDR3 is TGTGCCAGCAGCGTAACTTCCGTAAATAGAGCAGATACGCAGTATTTT.

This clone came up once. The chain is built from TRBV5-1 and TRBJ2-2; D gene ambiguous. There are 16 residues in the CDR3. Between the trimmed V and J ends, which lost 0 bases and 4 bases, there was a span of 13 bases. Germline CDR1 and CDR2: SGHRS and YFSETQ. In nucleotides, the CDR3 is TGCGCCAGCAGCTTGGCCGTTGGGCAGATCACCGGGGAGCTGTTTTTT. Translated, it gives CASSLAVGQITGELFF.

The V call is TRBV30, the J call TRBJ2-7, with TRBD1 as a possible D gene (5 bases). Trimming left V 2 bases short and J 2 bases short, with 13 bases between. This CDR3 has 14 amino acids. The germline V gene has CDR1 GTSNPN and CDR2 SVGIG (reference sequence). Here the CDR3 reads CAWSPGKYPYEQYF. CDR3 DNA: TGTGCCTGGAGTCCAGGGAAATATCCCTACGAGCAGTACTTC.

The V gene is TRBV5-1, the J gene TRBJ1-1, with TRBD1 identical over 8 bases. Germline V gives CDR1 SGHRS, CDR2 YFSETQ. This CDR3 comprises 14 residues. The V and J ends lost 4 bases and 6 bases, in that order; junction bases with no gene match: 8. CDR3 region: CASSASGGRSEAFF. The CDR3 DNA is TGCGCCAGCAGCGCTTCAGGGGGCCGGTCTGAAGCTTTCTTT. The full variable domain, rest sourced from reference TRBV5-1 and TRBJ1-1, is KAGVTQTPRYLIKTRGQQVTLSCSPISGHRSVSWYQQTPGQGLQFLFEYFSETQRNKGNFPGRFSGRQFSNSRSEMNVSTLELGDSALYLCASSASGGRSEAFFGQGTRLTVV.

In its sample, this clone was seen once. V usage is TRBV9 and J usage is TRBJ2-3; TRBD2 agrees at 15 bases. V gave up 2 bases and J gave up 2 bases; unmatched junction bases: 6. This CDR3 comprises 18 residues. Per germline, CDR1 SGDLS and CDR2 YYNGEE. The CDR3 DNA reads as TGTGCCAGCAGCGTGGGGACTAGCGGGGGGCCGCCCACAGATACGCAGTATTTT. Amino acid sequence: CASSVGTSGGPPTDTQYF.

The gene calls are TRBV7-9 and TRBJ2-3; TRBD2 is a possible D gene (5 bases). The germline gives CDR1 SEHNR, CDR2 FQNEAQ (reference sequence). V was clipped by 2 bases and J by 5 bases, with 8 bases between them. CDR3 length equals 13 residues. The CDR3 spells CASSLYGKDTQYF. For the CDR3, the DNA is TGTGCCAGCAGCTTATACGGGAAAGATACGCAGTATTTT.

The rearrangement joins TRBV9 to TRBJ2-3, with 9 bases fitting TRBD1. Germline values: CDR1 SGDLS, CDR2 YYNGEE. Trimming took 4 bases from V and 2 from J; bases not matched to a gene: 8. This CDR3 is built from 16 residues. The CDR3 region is CASSTRGQGYTDTQYF. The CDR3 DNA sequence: TGTGCCAGCAGCACCCGGGGACAGGGATACACAGATACGCAGTATTTT. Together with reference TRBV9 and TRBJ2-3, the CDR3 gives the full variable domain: DSGVTQTPKHLITATGQRVTLRCSPRSGDLSVYWYQQSLDQGLQFLIQYYNGEERAKGNILERFSAQQFPDLHSELNLSSLELGDSALYFCASSTRGQGYTDTQYFGPGTRLTVL.

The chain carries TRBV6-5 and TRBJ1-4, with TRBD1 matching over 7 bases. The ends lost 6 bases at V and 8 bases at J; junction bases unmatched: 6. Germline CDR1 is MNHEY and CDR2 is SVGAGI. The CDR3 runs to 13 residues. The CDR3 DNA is TGTGCCAGCAGAGGCGGGACAGAGGAAAAACTGTTTTTT. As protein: CASRGGTEEKLFF.

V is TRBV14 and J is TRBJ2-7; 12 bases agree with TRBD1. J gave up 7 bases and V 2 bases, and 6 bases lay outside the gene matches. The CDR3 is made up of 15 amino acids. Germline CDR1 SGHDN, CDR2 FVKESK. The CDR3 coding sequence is TGTGCCAGCAGCCAACCCGGGACAGGGGGCTTTGAGCAGTACTTC. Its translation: CASSQPGTGGFEQYF. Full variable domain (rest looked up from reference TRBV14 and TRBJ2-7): EAGVTQFPSHSVIEKGQTVTLRCDPISGHDNLYWYRRVMGKEIKFLLHFVKESKQDESGMPNNRFLAERTGGTYSTLKVQPAELEDSGVYFCASSQPGTGGFEQYFGPGTRLTVT.

CDR3 amino acids: CASSTQRGNNYEQYF. Here the CDR3 DNA reads TGTGCCAGCAGTACGCAGCGGGGAAACAACTACGAGCAGTACTTC. The V and J genes are TRBV6-5 and TRBJ2-7, with 7 bases aligning to TRBD2. The J segment lost 3 bases and the V segment lost 5 bases, leaving 10 bases of the junction unmatched. This CDR3 has 15 residues. Germline V gives CDR1 MNHEY, CDR2 SVGAGI.

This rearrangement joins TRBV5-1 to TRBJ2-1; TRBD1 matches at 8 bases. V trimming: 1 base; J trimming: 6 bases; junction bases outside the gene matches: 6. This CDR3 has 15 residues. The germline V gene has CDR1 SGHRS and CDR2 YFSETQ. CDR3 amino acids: CASSLQGQGGNEQFF. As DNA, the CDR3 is TGCGCCAGCAGCTTGCAAGGACAGGGCGGCAATGAGCAGTTCTTC.

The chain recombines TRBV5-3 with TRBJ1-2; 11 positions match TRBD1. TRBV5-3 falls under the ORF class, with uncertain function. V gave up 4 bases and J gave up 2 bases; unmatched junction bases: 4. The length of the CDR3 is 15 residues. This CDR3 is CARSVRDRGNYGYTF. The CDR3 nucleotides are TGTGCCAGAAGCGTACGGGACAGGGGGAACTATGGCTACACCTTC.

The CDR3 loop is CASSQVPLGTDTQYF. CDR3 nucleotide sequence: TGTGCCAGCAGCCAAGTTCCACTCGGCACAGATACGCAGTATTTT. This chain links TRBV3-1 (or the pseudogene TRBV3-2) with TRBJ2-3, with D unclear. The ends were cut back, 1 base at V and 1 base at J, with 9 bases in the middle. CDR1 is LGHDT and CDR2 is YNNKEL in the germline V gene (reference sequence). This CDR3 comprises 15 residues.

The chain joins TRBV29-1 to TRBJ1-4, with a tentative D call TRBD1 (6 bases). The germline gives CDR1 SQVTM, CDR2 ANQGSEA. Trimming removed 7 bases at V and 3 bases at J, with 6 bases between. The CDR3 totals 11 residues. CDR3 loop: CSGQANEKLFF. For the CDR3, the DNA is TGCAGCGGACAGGCTAATGAAAAACTGTTTTTT.

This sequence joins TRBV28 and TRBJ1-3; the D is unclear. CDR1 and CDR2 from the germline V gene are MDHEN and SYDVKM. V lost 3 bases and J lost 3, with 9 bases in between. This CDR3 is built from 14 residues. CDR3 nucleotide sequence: TGTGCCAGCAGTTTGGAGCCTCTTGGAAACACCATATATTTT. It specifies CASSLEPLGNTIYF.

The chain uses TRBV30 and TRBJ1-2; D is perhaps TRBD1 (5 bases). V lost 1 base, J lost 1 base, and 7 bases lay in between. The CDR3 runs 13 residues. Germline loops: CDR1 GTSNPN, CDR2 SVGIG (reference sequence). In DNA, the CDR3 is TGTGCCTGGAGTGCCGACAGTAACTATGGCTACACCTTC. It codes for CAWSADSNYGYTF.

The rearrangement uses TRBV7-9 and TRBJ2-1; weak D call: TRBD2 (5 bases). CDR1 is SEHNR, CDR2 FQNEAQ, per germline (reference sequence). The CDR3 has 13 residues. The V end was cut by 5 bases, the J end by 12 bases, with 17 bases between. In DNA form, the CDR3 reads TGTGCCAGCAGCATCGACGGACCTAGCTGGCAGTTCTTC. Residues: CASSIDGPSWQFF.

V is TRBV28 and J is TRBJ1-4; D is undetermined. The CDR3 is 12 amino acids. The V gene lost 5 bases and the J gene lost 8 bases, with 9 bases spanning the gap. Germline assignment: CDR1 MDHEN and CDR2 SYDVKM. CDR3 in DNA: TGTGCCAGCAGTGCAGGATCCGAAAAACTGTTTTTT. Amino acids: CASSAGSEKLFF.

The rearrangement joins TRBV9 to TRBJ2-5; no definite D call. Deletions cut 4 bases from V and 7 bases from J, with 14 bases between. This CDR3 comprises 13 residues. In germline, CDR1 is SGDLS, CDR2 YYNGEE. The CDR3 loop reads CASSLAPWATQYF. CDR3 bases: TGTGCCAGCAGCTTAGCCCCCTGGGCGACCCAGTACTTC.

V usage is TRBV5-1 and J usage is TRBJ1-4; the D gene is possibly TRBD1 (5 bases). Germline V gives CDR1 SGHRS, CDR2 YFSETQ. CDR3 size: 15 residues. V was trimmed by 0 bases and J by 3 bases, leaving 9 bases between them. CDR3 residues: CASSLVRQSNEKLFF. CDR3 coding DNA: TGCGCCAGCAGCTTGGTGCGACAGTCTAATGAAAAACTGTTTTTT.

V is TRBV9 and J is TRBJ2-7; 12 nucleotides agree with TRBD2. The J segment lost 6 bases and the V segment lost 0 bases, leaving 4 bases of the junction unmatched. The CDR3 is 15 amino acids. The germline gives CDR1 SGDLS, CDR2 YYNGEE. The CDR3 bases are TGTGCCAGCAGCGTAGGGACTAGCGGGACGGGCGAGCAGTACTTC. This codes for CASSVGTSGTGEQYF. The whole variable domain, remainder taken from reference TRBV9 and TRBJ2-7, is DSGVTQTPKHLITATGQRVTLRCSPRSGDLSVYWYQQSLDQGLQFLIQYYNGEERAKGNILERFSAQQFPDLHSELNLSSLELGDSALYFCASSVGTSGTGEQYFGPGTRLTVT.

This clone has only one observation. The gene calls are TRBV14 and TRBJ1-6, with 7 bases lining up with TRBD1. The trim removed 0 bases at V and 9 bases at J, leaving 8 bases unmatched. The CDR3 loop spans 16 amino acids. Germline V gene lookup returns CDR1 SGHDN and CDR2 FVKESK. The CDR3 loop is CASSQDYGTAGSPLHF. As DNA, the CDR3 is TGTGCCAGCAGCCAAGATTACGGGACAGCTGGTTCACCCCTCCACTTT.

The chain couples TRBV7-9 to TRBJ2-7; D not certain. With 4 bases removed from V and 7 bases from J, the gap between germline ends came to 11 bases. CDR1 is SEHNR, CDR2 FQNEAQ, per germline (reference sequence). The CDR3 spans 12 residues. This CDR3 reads CASSSHGREQYF. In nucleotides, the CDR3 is TGTGCCAGCAGCTCCCATGGCAGGGAGCAGTACTTC. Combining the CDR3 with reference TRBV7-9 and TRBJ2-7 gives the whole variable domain DTGVSQNPRHKITKRGQNVTFRCDPISEHNRLYWYRQTLGQGPEFLTYFQNEAQLEKSRLLSDRFSAERPKGSFSTLEIQRTEQGDSAMYLCASSSHGREQYFGPGTRLTVT.

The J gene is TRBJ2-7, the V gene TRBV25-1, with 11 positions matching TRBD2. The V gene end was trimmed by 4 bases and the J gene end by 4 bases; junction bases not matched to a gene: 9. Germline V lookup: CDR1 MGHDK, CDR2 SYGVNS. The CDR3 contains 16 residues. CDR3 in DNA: TGTGCCAGCAGTGTATTAGCGGGGGGGCCGATTTACGAGCAGTACTTC. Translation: CASSVLAGGPIYEQYF.

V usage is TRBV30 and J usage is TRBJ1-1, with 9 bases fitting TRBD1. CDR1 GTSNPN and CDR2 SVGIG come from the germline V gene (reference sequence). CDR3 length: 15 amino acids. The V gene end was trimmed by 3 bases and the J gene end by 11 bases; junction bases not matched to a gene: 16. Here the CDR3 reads CAWRPGGTGNHQAFF. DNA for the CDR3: TGTGCCTGGAGACCGGGGGGGACAGGGAATCATCAGGCTTTCTTT.

CDR3 sequence reads: CASRKPGDAEAFF. The CDR3 coding sequence is TGCGCCAGCAGGAAACCAGGGGATGCTGAAGCTTTCTTT. The V and J genes are TRBV5-1 and TRBJ1-1; D is possibly TRBD1 (6 bases). Between the trimmed V and J ends, which lost 5 bases and 6 bases, there was a span of 14 bases. Germline V gene data show CDR1 as SGHRS and CDR2 as YFSETQ. The CDR3 runs to 13 residues.

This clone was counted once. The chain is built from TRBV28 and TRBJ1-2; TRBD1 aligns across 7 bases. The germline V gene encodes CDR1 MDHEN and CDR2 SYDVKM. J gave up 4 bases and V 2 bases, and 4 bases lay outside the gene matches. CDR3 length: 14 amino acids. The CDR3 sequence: CASSLRQGGYGYTF. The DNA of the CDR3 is TGTGCCAGCAGTTTAAGGCAGGGGGGCTATGGCTACACCTTC.

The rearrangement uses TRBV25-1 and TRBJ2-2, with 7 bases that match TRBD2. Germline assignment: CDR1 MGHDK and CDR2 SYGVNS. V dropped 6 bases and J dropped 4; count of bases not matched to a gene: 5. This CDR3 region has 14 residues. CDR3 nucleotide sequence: TGTGCCAGCAGGGGCGGGGGACTCACCGGGGAGCTGTTTTTT. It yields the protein CASRGGGLTGELFF.

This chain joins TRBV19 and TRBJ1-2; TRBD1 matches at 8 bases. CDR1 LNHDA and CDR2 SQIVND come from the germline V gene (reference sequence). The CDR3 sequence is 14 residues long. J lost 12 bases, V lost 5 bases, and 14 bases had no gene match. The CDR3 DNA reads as TGTGCCAGTAGTTTGGGGACAGGCCCGTTGTCACACACCTTC. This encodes CASSLGTGPLSHTF.

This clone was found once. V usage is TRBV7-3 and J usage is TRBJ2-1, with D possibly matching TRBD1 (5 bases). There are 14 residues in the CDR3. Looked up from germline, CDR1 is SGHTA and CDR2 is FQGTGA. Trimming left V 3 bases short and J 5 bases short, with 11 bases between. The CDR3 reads CASSFGAGNNEQFF. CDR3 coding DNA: TGTGCCAGCAGCTTTGGGGCCGGAAACAATGAGCAGTTCTTC. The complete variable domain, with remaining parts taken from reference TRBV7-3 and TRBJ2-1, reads GAGVSQTPSNKVTEKGKYVELRCDPISGHTALYWYRQSLGQGPEFLIYFQGTGAADDSGLPNDRFFAVRPEGSVSTLKIQRTERGDSAVYLCASSFGAGNNEQFFGPGTRLTVL.

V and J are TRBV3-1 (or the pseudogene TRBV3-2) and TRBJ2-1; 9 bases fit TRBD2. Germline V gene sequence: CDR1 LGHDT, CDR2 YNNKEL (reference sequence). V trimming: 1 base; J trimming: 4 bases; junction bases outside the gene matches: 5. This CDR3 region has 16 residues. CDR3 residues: CASSQVRLAAYNEQFF. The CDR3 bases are TGTGCCAGCAGCCAAGTCCGACTAGCGGCTTACAATGAGCAGTTCTTC.